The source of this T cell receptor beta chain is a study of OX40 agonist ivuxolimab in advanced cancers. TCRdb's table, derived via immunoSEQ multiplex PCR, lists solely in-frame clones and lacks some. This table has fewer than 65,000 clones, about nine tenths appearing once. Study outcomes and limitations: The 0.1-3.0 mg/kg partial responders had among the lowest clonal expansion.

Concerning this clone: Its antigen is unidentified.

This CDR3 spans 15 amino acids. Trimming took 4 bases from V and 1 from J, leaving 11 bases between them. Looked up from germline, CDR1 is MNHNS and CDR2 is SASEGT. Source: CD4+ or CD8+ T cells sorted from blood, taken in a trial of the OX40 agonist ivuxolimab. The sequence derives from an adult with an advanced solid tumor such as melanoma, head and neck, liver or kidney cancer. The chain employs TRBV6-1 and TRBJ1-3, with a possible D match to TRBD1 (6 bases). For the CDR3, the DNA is TGTGCCAGCAGTGGGGACAACACATCTGGAAACACCATATATTTT. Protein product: CASSGDNTSGNTIYF.